The entry below describes one T cell receptor beta chain. The antigen remains unidentified. The entry originates in a study of CD8+ T cells in alopecia areata. Study information: Scoring of treated patients' severity used the percentage of affected scalp area. General study findings and limits: Persistence during tofacitinib was seen for many expanded lesional clones in scalp and blood.

Sequencing relied on a cDNA template that was reverse transcribed from extracted RNA. TCRdb's copy holds only in-frame clones and misses some; the assay was immunoSEQ multiplex PCR. The sample consists of about 190,000 clones, more than 50% of them appearing once. This CDR3 is 13 amino acids long. Germline assignment: CDR1 SQVTM and CDR2 ANQGSEA. V trimming: 7 bases; J trimming: 4 bases; junction bases outside the gene matches: 7. Noted treatment: oral pan-JAK inhibitor, 5-10 mg twice daily. This material consisted of CD4+ T cells sorted from blood, taken at week 24, from a patient treated with tofacitinib. This chain connects TRBV29-1 to TRBJ2-3, with 8 bases matching TRBD1. This sequence was found in a human donor with alopecia areata. The CDR3 coding sequence is TGCAGCGCCGTCGCAGGGGGCGCAGATACGCAGTATTTT. It codes for CSAVAGGADTQYF.